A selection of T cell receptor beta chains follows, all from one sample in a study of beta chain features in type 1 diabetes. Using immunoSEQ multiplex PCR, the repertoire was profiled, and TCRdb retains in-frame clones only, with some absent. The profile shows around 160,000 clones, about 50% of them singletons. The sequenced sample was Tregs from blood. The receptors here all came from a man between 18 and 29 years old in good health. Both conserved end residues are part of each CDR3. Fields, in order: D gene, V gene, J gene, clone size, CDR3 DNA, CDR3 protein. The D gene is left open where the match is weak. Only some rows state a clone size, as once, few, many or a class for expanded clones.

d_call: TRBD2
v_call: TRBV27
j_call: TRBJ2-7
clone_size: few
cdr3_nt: TGTGCCAGCAGTTTATATCCTAGCGGGAGCTACGAGCAGTACTTC
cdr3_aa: CASSLYPSGSYEQYF

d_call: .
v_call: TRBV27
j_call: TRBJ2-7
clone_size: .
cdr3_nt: TGTGCCAGCCCCCGGCAGGATTCCTACGAGCAGTACTTC
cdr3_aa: CASPRQDSYEQYF

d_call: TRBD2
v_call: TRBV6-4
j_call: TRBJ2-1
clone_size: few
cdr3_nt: TGTGCCAGCAGTGACTCTAGCGGACTAGCCCACAATGAGCAGTTCTTC
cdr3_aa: CASSDSSGLAHNEQFF

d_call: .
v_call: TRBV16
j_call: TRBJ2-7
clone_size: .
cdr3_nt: TGTGCCAGCAGCCCCGGGACACAGGCCTACGAGCAGTACTTC
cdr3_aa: CASSPGTQAYEQYF

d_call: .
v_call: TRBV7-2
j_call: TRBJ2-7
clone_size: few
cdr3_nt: TGTGCCAGCAGCTTGAGAACTAAACCTTGGCCCTACGAGCAGTACTTC
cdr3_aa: CASSLRTKPWPYEQYF

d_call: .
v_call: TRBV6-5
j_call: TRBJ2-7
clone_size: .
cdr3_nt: TGTGCCAGCAGTTACGGAACACAGGGAGGGTACGAGCAGTACTTC
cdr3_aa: CASSYGTQGGYEQYF

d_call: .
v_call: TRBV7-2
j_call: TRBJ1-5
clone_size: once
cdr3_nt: TGTGCCAGCAGCTCAACAGGTCAGCCCCAGCATTTT
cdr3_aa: CASSSTGQPQHF

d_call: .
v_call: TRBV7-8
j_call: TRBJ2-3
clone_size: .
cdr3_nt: TGTGCCAGCAGCTTAGCTCGAGGTGGCTCCACCTTCACAGATACGCAGTATTTT
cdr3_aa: CASSLARGGSTFTDTQYF

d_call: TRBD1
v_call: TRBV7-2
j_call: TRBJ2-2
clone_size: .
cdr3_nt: TGTGCCAGCAGCTTGGACAGGGGCAACACCGGGGAACTGTTTTTT
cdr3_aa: CASSLDRGNTGELFF

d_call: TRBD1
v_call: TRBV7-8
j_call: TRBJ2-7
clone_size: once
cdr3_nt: TGTGCCAGCAGGGGGACAGGGGGCTGGGAGCAGTACTTC
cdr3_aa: CASRGTGGWEQYF

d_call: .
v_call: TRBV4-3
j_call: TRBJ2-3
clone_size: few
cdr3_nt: TGCGCCAGCAGCCAAGGAAATAGTGCCACAGATACGCAGTATTTT
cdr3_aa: CASSQGNSATDTQYF

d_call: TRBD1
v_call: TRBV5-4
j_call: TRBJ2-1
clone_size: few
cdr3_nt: TGTGCCAGCAGCTGGAGGGACAGGCCCTACAATGAGCAGTTCTTC
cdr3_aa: CASSWRDRPYNEQFF

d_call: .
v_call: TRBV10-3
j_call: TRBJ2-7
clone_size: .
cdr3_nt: TGTGCCATCAGTATACAGGGAACCCTAATCTCCTACGAGCAGTACTTC
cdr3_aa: CAISIQGTLISYEQYF

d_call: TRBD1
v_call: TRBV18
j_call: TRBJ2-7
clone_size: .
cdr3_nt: TGTGCCAGCTCACCTGGGACAGGAGCCTACGAGCAGTACTTC
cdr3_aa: CASSPGTGAYEQYF

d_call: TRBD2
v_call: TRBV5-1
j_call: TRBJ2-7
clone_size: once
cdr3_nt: TGCGCCAGCAGCTCTGGACTAGTTTTGCCCTACGAGCAGTACTTC
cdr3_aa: CASSSGLVLPYEQYF

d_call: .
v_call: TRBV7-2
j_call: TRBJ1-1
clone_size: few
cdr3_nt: TGTGCCAGCAGCTTATGGCCAGGGGTGAACACTGAAGCTTTCTTT
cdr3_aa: CASSLWPGVNTEAFF

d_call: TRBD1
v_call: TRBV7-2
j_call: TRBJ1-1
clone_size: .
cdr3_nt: TGTGCCAGCAGCTTAGGGTCAGCAGGGGGGACTGAAGCTTTCTTT
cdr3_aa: CASSLGSAGGTEAFF

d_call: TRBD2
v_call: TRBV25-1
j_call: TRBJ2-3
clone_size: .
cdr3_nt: TGTGCCAGCAGTTTCCTGGGGGGGACAGATACGCAGTATTTT
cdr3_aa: CASSFLGGTDTQYF

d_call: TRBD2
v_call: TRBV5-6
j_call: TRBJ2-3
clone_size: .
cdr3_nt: TGTGCCAGCAGCATACTAGCGGGAGCAGGGAGCACAGATACGCAGTATTTT
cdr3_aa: CASSILAGAGSTDTQYF

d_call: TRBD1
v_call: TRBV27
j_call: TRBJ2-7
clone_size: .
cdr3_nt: TGTGCCAGCAGTGGACCGGGACAGGGGACCTACGAGCAGTACTTC
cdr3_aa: CASSGPGQGTYEQYF

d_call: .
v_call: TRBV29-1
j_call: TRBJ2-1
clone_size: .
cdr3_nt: TGCAGCGTTGCGGAGCCATACAATGAGCAGTTCTTC
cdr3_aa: CSVAEPYNEQFF

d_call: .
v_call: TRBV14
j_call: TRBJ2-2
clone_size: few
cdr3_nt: TGTGCCAGCAGCCAAGCAGGAGGGTTCACCGGGGAGCTGTTTTTT
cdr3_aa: CASSQAGGFTGELFF

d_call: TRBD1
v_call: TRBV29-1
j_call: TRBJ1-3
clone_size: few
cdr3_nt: TGCAGCGTGGGACAGACATCCTCTGGAAACACCATATATTTT
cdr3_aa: CSVGQTSSGNTIYF

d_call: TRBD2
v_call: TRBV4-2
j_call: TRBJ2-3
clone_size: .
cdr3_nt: TGTGCCAGCAGCCAAGGGACTAGCGGGGGGGCCGACCTAAGGGATACGCAGTATTTT
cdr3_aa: CASSQGTSGGADLRDTQYF

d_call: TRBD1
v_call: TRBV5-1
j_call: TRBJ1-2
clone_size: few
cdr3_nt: TGCGCCAGCAGCTCGGACCGGGCCCCCAGGGGGTGCACCTTC
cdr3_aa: CASSSDRAPRGCTF

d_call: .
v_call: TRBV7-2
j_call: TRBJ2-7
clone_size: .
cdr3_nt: TGTGCCAGCAGCTTACAACCAGGGGCCAGCGGGATGAGGCAGTACTTC
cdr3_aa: CASSLQPGASGMRQYF

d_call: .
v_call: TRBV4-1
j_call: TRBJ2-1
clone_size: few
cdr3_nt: TGCGCCAGCAGCCAGAGTTTCGATAACTCCTACAATGAGCAGTTCTTC
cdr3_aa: CASSQSFDNSYNEQFF

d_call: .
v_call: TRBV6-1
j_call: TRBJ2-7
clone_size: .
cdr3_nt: TGTGCCAGCAAGTCGGAGGGGTATAAGCAGTACTTC
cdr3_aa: CASKSEGYKQYF

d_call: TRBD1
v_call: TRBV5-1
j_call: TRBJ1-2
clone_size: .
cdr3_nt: TGCGCCAGCGGCAGGGGGCCGAACTATGGCTACACCTTC
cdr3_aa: CASGRGPNYGYTF

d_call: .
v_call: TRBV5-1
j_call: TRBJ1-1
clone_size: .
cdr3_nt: TGCGCCAGCAGCTCCTTGGGAGGGGGGGCTTTCTTT
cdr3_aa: CASSSLGGGAFF

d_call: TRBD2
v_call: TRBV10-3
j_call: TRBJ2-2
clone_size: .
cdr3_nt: TGTGCCACCCTTACCACTAGCGGGAGGTATACCGGGGAGCTGTTTTTT
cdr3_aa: CATLTTSGRYTGELFF

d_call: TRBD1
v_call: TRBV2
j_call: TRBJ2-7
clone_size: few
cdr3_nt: TGTGCCAGCAGCAGGGGGTCGAGCTCCTACGAGCAGTACTTC
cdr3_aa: CASSRGSSSYEQYF

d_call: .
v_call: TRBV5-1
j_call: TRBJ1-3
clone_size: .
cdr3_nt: TGCGCCAGCAGCTTGGCCGGGGGAGGCTCTGGAAACACCATATATTTT
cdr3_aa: CASSLAGGGSGNTIYF

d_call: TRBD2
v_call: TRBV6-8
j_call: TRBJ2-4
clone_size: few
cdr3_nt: TGTGCCAGCAGTGAGACTAGCGGGGAAAAAAACATTCAGTACTTC
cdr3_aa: CASSETSGEKNIQYF

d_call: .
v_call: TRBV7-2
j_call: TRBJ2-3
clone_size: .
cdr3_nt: TGTGCCAGCAGCTCTACAGGGACCTACAATACGCAGTATTTT
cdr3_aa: CASSSTGTYNTQYF

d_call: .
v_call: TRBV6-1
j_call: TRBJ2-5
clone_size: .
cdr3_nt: TGTGCCAGCAGTGAACAGGGAGAGACCCAGTACTTC
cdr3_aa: CASSEQGETQYF

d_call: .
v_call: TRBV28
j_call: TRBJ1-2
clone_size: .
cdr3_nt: TGTGCCAGCATTGGTTCGGGGGGCTACACCTTC
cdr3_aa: CASIGSGGYTF

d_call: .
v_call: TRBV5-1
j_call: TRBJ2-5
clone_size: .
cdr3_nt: TGCGCCAGCAGCTCCCGACCGGGACACAGCCAAGAGACCCAGTACTTC
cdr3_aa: CASSSRPGHSQETQYF

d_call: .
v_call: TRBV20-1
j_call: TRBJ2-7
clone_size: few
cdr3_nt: TGCAGTGCTAGATCGTCCTACGAGCAGTACTTC
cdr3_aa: CSARSSYEQYF

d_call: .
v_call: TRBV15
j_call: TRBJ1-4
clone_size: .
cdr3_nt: TGTGCCACCAGCAGAGAGCGGCGGGGGGCAGGAGAAAAACTGTTTTTT
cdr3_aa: CATSRERRGAGEKLFF

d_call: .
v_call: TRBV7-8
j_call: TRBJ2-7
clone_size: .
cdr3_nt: TGTGCCAGCAGCTCCATTCCGGGACAACTCTCCTACGAGCAGTACTTC
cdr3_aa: CASSSIPGQLSYEQYF

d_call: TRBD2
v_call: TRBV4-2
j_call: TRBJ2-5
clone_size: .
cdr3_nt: TGTGCCAGCAGCCAAGGAACTTGGCTAGCGGGAGAGGAGACCCAGTACTTC
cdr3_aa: CASSQGTWLAGEETQYF

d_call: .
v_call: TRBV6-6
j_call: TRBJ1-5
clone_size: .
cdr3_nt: TGTGCCAGCAGTTACTCTATCCTTAGCAATCAGCCCCAGCATTTT
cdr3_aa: CASSYSILSNQPQHF

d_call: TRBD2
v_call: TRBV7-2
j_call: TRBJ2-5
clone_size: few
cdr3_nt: TGTGCCAGCAGCCCCCCTTGGGCGGGAGGGCAAGAGACCCAGTACTTC
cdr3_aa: CASSPPWAGGQETQYF

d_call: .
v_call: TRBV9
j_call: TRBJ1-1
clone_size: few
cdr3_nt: TGTGCCAGCAGCCCGGGACACCTGGGGGACACTGAAGCTTTCTTT
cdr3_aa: CASSPGHLGDTEAFF

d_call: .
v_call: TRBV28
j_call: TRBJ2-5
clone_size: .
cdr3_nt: TGTGCCAGCAGTTTAGGCCTGGTGGGGGCAGGCGAGACCCAGTACTTC
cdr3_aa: CASSLGLVGAGETQYF

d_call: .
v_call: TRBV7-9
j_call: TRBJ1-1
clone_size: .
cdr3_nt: TGTGCCAGCAGCCCCGTCGTACAGACTGAAGCTTTCTTT
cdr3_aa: CASSPVVQTEAFF

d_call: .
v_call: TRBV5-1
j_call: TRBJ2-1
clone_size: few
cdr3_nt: TGCGCCAGCAGCCAGCGGAGGAACAATGAGCAGTTCTTC
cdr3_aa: CASSQRRNNEQFF

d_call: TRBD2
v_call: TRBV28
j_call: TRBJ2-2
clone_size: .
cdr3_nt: TGTGCCAGCAGTTTACCGGGGGGACGGACCGGGGAGCTGTTTTTT
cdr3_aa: CASSLPGGRTGELFF

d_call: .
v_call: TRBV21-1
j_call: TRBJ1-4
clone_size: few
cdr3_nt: TGTGCCAGCAGCAAACAATCGGGAAGAAAGAATGAAAAACTGTTTTTT
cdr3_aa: CASSKQSGRKNEKLFF

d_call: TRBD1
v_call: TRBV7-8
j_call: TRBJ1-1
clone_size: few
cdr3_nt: TGTGCCAGCAGCTTAGTGACAGGGGGTGAAGCTTTCTTT
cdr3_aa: CASSLVTGGEAFF

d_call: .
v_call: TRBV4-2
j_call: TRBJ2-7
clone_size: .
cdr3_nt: TGTGCCAGCAGCCTCCCTCTGACCGCTACGATAGACAGGAACGAGCAGTACTTC
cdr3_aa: CASSLPLTATIDRNEQYF

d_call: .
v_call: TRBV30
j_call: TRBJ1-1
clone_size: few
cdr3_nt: TGTGCCTGGAAGTACAGGCTGAACACTGAAGCTTTCTTT
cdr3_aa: CAWKYRLNTEAFF

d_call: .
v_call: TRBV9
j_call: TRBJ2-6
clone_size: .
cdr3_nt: TGTGCCAGCAGCGTATCCCCTGGACTGACCTCTGGGGCCAACGTCCTGACTTTC
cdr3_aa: CASSVSPGLTSGANVLTF

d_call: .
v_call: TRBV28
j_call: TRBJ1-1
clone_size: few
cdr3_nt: TGTGCCAGCACCGGGACACCGACTCTGAGCACTGAAGCTTTCTTT
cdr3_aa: CASTGTPTLSTEAFF

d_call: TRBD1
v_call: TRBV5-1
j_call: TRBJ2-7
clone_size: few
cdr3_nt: TGCGCCAGCAGCGGTGTTCCCGGGACAGGGTCCCTCTACGAGCAGTACTTC
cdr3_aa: CASSGVPGTGSLYEQYF

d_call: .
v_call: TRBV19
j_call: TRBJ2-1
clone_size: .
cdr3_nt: TGTGCCAGTAGCCTCGGGGGAGCGTCCTACAATGAGCAGTTCTTC
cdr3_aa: CASSLGGASYNEQFF

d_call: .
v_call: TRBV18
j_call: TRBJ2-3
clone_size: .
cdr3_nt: TGTGCCAGCTCGGACGAGATCGGGGTGAGCACAGATACGCAGTATTTT
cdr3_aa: CASSDEIGVSTDTQYF